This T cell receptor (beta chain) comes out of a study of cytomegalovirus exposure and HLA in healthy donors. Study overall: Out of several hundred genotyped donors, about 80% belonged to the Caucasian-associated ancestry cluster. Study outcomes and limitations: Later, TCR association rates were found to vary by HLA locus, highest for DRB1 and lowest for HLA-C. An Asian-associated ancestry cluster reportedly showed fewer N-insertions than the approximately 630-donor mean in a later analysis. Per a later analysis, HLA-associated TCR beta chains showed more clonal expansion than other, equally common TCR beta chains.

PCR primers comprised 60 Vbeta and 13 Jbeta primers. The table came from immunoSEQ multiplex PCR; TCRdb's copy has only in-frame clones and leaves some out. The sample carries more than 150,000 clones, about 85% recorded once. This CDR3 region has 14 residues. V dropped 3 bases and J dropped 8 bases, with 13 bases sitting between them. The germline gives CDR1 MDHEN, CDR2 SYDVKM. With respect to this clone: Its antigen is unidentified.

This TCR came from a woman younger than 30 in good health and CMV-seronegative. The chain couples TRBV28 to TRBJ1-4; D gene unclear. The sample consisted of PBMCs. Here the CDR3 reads CASSLVLEEEKLFF. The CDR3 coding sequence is TGTGCCAGCAGTTTGGTTCTTGAGGAAGAAAAACTGTTTTTT.